These 3 T cell receptor beta chains originate from one sample sequenced in a study of blood T cells in healthy people across ages. It was with a sample-barcoded 5' primer and a J-beta primer mix that a second PCR of roughly 7 to 12 cycles was run. TCRdb processed the 5' RACE reads anew with MiXCR; each CDR3 protein has one entry. The data hold approximately 960,000 distinct CDR3 sequences, with almost 30% observed a single time. The same specimen was also included in a second study, on T cells of mothers and their children.

Sample: blood. These receptors were obtained from a woman in her forties in good health.

For this clonotype: One end of the junction fails to match germline, which may point to a read error. This chain joins TRBV20-1 and TRBJ1-6; D ambiguous. The germline gives CDR1 DFQATT, CDR2 SNEGSKA (reference sequence). The CDR3 is made up of 12 amino acids. CDR3 DNA: TGCAGTGCTCGAGAGGACAATTCACCCCTCCACTTT. Translation: CSAREDNSPLHF.

The chain recombines TRBV5-6 with TRBJ1-2, with D perhaps TRBD1 (6 bases). With 4 bases removed from V and 7 bases from J, the gap between germline ends came to 20 bases. There are 15 residues in the CDR3. Germline CDR1 reads SGHDT; CDR2 reads YYEEEE. CDR3 sequence (DNA): TGTGCCAGCAGCCGCCCCCGACAGGAATCGGGTGGCTACACCTTC. Translated: CASSRPRQESGGYTF.

The sample holds many counts of this clonotype. The chain uses TRBV6-6 and TRBJ2-6; a possible D gene is TRBD1 (6 bases). V gave up 7 bases and J gave up 0 bases, with 16 bases separating them. The CDR3 runs 17 residues. The germline gives CDR1 MNHNY, CDR2 SVGAGI (reference sequence). The chain's CDR3 is CASNRYRVHSGANVLTF. In DNA form, the CDR3 reads TGTGCCAGCAACCGGTACAGGGTGCACTCTGGGGCCAACGTCCTGACTTTC.